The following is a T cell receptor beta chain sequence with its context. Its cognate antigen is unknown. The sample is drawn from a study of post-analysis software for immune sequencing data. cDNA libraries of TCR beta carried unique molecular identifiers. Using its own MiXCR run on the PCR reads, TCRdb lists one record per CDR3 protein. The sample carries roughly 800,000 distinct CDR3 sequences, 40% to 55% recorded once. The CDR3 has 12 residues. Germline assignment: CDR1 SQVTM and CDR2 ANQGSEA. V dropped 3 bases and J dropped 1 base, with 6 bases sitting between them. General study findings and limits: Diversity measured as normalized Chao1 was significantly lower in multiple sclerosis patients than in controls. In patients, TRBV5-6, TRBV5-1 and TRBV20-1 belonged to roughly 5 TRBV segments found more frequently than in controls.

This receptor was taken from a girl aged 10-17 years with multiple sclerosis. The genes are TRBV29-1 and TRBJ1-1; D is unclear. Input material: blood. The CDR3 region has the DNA TGCAGCGTTGACAGGAGGAACACTGAAGCTTTCTTT. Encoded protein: CSVDRRNTEAFF.